The rows below give T cell receptor beta chains drawn from one sample of a study of T cell repertoires in cytomegalovirus infection. TCRdb itself ran the reads through MiXCR, one entry per CDR3 protein. In the table there are some 120,000 distinct CDR3 sequences, over 9.5% of which are singletons. Antigens for these TCRs are unknown. Sequenced input: PBMCs, sequenced either directly or after in vitro stimulation (not recorded which). Every receptor here comes from a human donor in good health (CMV status not recorded). Some clones in this sample may be carry-over from other donors' samples. The CDR3 runs from the conserved cysteine through the conserved F or W. A D gene is named only where the DNA matches it firmly. Not every row has a clone size; where given, it reads once, few, many or a size class.

d_call j_call v_call clone_size cdr3_nt cdr3_aa
TRBD2 TRBJ2-5 TRBV7-8 few TGTGCCAGCAGCTTACTACTAGCGAGGTACCAAGAGACCCAGTACTTC CASSLLLARYQETQYF
TRBD2 TRBJ2-4 TRBV4-3 many TGCGCCAGCAGCCAAGCCAGCGGGAGCGTTTCATGGTGGGAAAACATTCAGTACTTC CASSQASGSVSWWENIQYF
TRBD1 TRBJ1-1 TRBV12-3/TRBV12-4 many TGTGCCAGCAGCGAAACAGGGGAGGGACGTGAAGCTTTCTTT CASSETGEGREAFF
NA TRBJ1-6 TRBV7-9 many TGTGCCAGCAGCTTGGGGACCGCCTTGGCACCCCTCCACTTT CASSLGTALAPLHF
TRBD1 TRBJ2-7 TRBV7-9 many TGTGCCAGCAGCTCCCGACAGGGTCGGGGCGAGCAGTACTTC CASSSRQGRGEQYF
NA TRBJ1-2 TRBV5-4 few TGTGCCAGCAGCGCCTGGAATTTTGGTGGCTACACCTTC CASSAWNFGGYTF
NA TRBJ2-7 TRBV19 NA TGTGCCAGTGGTTTAGTGGGAGCCTACGAGCAGTACTTC CASGLVGAYEQYF
TRBD1 TRBJ1-1 TRBV6-5 NA TGTGCCAGCAGTCGATTTGGACAGGGGGACACTGAAGCTTTCTTT CASSRFGQGDTEAFF
NA TRBJ2-2 TRBV28 many TGTGCCAGCATCGTAGGGCAGAACACCGGGGAGCTGTTTTTT CASIVGQNTGELFF
NA TRBJ2-3 TRBV6-5 NA TGTGCCAGCAGTTGGGGGTTCACAGATACGCAGTATTTT CASSWGFTDTQYF
TRBD2 TRBJ2-5 TRBV12-5 many TGTGCTAGTGGTTTGGTACTTGGTAGCGGGCCGAAAGAGACCCAGTACTTC CASGLVLGSGPKETQYF